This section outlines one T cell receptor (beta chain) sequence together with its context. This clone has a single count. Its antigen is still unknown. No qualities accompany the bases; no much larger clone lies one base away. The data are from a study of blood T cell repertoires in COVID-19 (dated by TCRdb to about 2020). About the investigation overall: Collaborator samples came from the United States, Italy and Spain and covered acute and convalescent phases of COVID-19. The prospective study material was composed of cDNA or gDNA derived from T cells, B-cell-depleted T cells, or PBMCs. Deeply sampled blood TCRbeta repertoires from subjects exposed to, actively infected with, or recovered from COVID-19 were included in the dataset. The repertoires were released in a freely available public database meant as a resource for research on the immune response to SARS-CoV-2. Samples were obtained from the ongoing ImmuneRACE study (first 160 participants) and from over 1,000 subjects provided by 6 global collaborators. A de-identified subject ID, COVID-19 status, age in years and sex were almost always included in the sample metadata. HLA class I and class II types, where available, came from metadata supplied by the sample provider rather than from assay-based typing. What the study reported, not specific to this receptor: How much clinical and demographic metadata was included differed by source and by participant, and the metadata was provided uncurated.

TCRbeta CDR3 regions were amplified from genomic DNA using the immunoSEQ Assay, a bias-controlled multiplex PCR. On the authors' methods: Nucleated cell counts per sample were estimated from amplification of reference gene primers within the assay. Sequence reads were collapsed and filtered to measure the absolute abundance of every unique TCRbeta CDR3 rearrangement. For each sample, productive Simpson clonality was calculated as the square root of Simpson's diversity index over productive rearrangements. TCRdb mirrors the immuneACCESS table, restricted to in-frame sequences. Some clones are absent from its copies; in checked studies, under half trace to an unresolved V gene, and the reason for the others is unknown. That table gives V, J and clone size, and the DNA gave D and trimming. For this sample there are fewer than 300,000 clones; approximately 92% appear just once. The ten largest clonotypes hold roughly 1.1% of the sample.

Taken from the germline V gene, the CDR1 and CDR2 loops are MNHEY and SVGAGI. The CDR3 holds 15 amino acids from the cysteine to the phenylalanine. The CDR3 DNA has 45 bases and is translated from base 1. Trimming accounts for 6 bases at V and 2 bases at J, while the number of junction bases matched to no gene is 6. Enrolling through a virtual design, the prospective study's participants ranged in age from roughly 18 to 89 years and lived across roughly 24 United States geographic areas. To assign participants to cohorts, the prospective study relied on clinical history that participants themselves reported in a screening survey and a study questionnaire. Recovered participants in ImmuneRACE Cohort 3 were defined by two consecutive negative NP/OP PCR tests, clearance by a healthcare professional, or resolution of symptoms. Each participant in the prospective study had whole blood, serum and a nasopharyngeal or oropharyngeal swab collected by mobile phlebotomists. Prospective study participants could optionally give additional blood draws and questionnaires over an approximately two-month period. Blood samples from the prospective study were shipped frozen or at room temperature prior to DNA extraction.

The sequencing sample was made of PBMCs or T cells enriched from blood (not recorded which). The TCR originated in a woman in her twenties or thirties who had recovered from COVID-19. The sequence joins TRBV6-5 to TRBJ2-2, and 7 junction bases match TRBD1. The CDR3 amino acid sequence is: CASSPGQRNTGELFF. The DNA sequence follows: TGTGCCAGCAGCCCGGGACAGAGAAACACCGGGGAGCTGTTTTTT.